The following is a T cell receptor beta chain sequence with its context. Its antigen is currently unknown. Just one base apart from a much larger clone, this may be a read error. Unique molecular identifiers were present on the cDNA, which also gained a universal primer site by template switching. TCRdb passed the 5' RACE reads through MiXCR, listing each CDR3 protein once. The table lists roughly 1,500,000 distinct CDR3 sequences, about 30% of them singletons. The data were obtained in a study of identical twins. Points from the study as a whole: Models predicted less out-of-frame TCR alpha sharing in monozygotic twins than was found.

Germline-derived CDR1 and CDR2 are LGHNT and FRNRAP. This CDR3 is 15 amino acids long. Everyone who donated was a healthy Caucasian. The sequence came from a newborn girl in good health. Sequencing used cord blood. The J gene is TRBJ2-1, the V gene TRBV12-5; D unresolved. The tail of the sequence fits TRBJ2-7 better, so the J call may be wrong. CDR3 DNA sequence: TGTGCTAGTGGTTTTGGTCCCAGCACCTACAATGAGCAGTACTTC. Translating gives CASGFGPSTYNEQYF.